This T cell receptor (beta chain) was identified in a study of T cell repertoires in cytomegalovirus infection. The wider study: Public TCR beta signature analysis indicated the presence of both CMV infection and matching HLA type. Regarding the study as a whole: The ex vivo response was dominated by HLA-C-restricted CMV-specific TCR beta clonotypes.

Comments on this clonotype: Antigen unknown.

MiXCR, applied by TCRdb to the reads, yields one record per CDR3 protein. The table lists around 310,000 distinct CDR3 sequences, under 20% of them singletons. With 11 bases clipped from V and 0 bases from J, the junction kept 9 bases outside the gene matches. This CDR3 comprises 15 residues. The germline V gene encodes CDR1 MDHEN and CDR2 SYDVKM. The sample taken for sequencing was PBMCs. The chain recombines TRBV28 with TRBJ1-1; 10 nucleotides align to TRBD1. This TCR was recovered from a human donor in good health (CMV status not recorded). Some clones in this sample may be carry-over from other donors' samples. The DNA for the CDR3 is TGTGCCTCCCGGGACAGGGGCCGTTTGAACACTGAAGCTTTCTTT. Its translation: CASRDRGRLNTEAFF. Variable domain in full (rest from reference TRBV28 and TRBJ1-1): DVKVTQSSRYLVKRTGEKVFLECVQDMDHENMFWYRQDPGLGLRLIYFSYDVKMKEKGDIPEGYSVSREKKERFSLILESASTNQTSMYLCASRDRGRLNTEAFFGQGTRLTVV.